This T cell receptor beta chain is from a study of long-term antiretroviral therapy in people with HIV. Across the whole study: The earliest specimens came about a decade ahead of the 2015 immediate-ART recommendation.

They ran version v3.0 of the immunoSEQ assay at survey level. TCRdb's copy holds only in-frame clones and misses some; the assay was immunoSEQ multiplex PCR. The table records 30,000 to 40,000 clones, roughly 94% of them present only once. Findings of the study overall: On ART adherence, viral resistance or therapy changes, no data were available.

All participants with HIV were treated in the United States. Every specimen held between about 0.85-10 million cryopreserved PBMC. These were thawed and washed before DNA extraction. This CDR3 has 13 residues. After removal of 6 bases from V and 4 bases from J, the junction contained 4 bases not matched to a gene. The germline V gene has CDR1 MNHEY and CDR2 SVGAGI. On this clone: The antigen is not known.

The receptor was derived from a woman in her 50s with HIV. The sample in question was unsorted PBMCs, obtained 4.1 years after starting antiretroviral therapy. V is TRBV6-5 and J is TRBJ1-2; TRBD1 agrees at 8 bases. The CDR3 loop reads CASRVTGGYGYTF. The CDR3, as DNA: TGTGCCAGCAGAGTCACAGGGGGCTATGGCTACACCTTC.